These 27 T cell receptor beta chains came from one sample sequenced in a study of cytomegalovirus exposure and HLA in healthy donors. A multiplex PCR was run with 60 Vbeta primers and 13 Jbeta primers. Libraries were prepared by immunoSEQ multiplex PCR; TCRdb keeps only in-frame clonotypes and omits some of them. Among about 140,000 clones listed, roughly four fifths were seen once. The sequenced material came from PBMCs. The source of these receptors is a man in his late teens or twenties in good health and CMV-seropositive.

This chain connects TRBV28 to TRBJ2-7, with 9 positions matching TRBD2. J gave up 6 bases and V 8 bases, and 17 bases lay outside the gene matches. The germline V gene encodes CDR1 MDHEN and CDR2 SYDVKM. This CDR3 has 16 residues. The CDR3 spells CASWEAGGPSTSEQYF. Written as DNA, the CDR3 is TGTGCCAGCTGGGAGGCGGGAGGGCCCAGTACCTCCGAGCAGTACTTC.

J is TRBJ1-5 and V is TRBV18, with 8 bases identical to TRBD1. V trimming: 2 bases; J trimming: 7 bases; junction bases outside the gene matches: 10. There are 16 residues in the CDR3. Looked up from germline, CDR1 is KGHSH and CDR2 is LQKENI. CDR3 coding DNA: TGTGCCAGCTCACCATTACTGACAGGGGTGAGGCAGCCCCAGCATTTT. This codes for CASSPLLTGVRQPQHF.

Concerning this clone itself: At one end, the junction sequence differs from germline, possibly due to a read error. In the same sample, other DNA sequences code for this CDR3. This chain uses TRBV5-1 with TRBJ2-3, with TRBD2 as a possible D gene (6 bases). Germline CDR1 is SGHRS and CDR2 is YFSETQ. The CDR3 runs to 13 residues. CDR3 sequence reads: CASSKQAGDTQYF. The CDR3 coding sequence is TGTGCCAGCAGCAAACAGGCGGGGGATACGCAGTATTTT.

This clone was observed once. V usage is TRBV4-1 and J usage is TRBJ1-1; TRBD1 is a possible D gene (6 bases). This CDR3 is 17 amino acids long. V was shortened by 0 bases and J by 0 bases, with 14 bases between the two germline ends. Germline V lookup: CDR1 MGHRA, CDR2 YSYEKL. CDR3 sequence reads: CASSQDRGGDMNTEAFF. The CDR3 DNA follows: TGCGCCAGCAGCCAAGATAGAGGGGGGGACATGAACACTGAAGCTTTCTTT.

The gene calls are TRBV6-5 and TRBJ1-1; D perhaps matches TRBD1 (5 bases). V was shortened by 7 bases and J by 5 bases, with 14 bases between the two germline ends. The CDR3 length is 13 residues. Germline CDR1 is MNHEY and CDR2 is SVGAGI. CDR3 sequence (DNA): TGTGCCAGCATGGGGCAGGGAAGGACTGAAGCTTTCTTT. Residues: CASMGQGRTEAFF.

This clone has only one observation. The chain combines TRBV5-1 with TRBJ2-3; the D gene is possibly TRBD1 (6 bases). The CDR3 is 16 amino acids. V was trimmed by 3 bases and J by 2 bases, leaving 16 bases between them. Germline CDR1 and CDR2: SGHRS and YFSETQ. Here the CDR3 reads CASSWLGAAYTDTQYF. The CDR3 DNA reads as TGCGCCAGCAGCTGGCTGGGGGCGGCCTACACAGATACGCAGTATTTT. The whole variable domain, filled in from reference TRBV5-1 and TRBJ2-3, reads KAGVTQTPRYLIKTRGQQVTLSCSPISGHRSVSWYQQTPGQGLQFLFEYFSETQRNKGNFPGRFSGRQFSNSRSEMNVSTLELGDSALYLCASSWLGAAYTDTQYFGPGTRLTVL.

This chain uses TRBV30 with TRBJ2-3, with 7 bases fitting TRBD2. J lost 0 bases, V lost 3 bases, and 6 bases had no gene match. Germline loops: CDR1 GTSNPN, CDR2 SVGIG (reference sequence). The CDR3 covers 15 residues. CDR3 DNA sequence: TGTGCCTGGAGCCGGGAGGTAGGGAGCACAGATACGCAGTATTTT. It specifies CAWSREVGSTDTQYF.

This clone was detected many times. The rearrangement links TRBV7-9 to TRBJ2-3; 8 positions match TRBD2. The CDR3 contains 14 residues. V dropped 2 bases and J dropped 15; count of bases not matched to a gene: 13. CDR1 and CDR2 (germline): SEHNR, FQNEAQ (reference sequence). The CDR3: CASSLRGAGLVGYF. CDR3 DNA sequence: TGTGCCAGCAGCTTAAGGGGCGCGGGACTAGTGGGATATTTT.

The J gene is TRBJ2-7, the V gene TRBV19; D possibly corresponds to TRBD2 (6 bases). The CDR3 loop spans 14 amino acids. Germline-derived CDR1 and CDR2 are LNHDA and SQIVND (reference sequence). V was pared by 1 base and J by 2 bases, with 9 bases between. DNA for the CDR3: TGTGCCAGTAGTATAGCGGGAGTGACCTACGAGCAGTACTTC. Translation: CASSIAGVTYEQYF.

V gene TRBV6-1 combines with J gene TRBJ2-7; possibly TRBD2 for D (5 bases). The germline CDR1 and CDR2 sequences are MNHNS and SASEGT. The V and J ends lost 3 bases and 4 bases respectively, with 10 bases between them. The CDR3 spans 13 residues. CDR3 residues: CASSDRLSYEQYF. DNA for the CDR3: TGTGCCAGCAGTGATCGACTATCTTACGAGCAGTACTTC.

The V call is TRBV29-1, the J call TRBJ2-2; the match to TRBD1 covers 10 bases. CDR3 length: 14 residues. The junction had 6 bases not matched to a gene; V was cut back by 5 bases and J by 6 bases. Germline V gene lookup returns CDR1 SQVTM and CDR2 ANQGSEA. CDR3 amino acids: CSVYGQGGAGELFF. CDR3 coding DNA: TGCAGCGTTTATGGACAGGGGGGGGCCGGGGAGCTGTTTTTT.

V is TRBV7-2 and J is TRBJ2-7, with TRBD2 matching over 8 bases. Trimming cost V 7 bases and J 1 base; bases outside gene matches: 3. CDR3 length equals 13 residues. CDR1 is SGHTA and CDR2 is FQGNSA in the germline V gene. This CDR3 reads CASNSGTSYEQYF. The CDR3 DNA follows: TGTGCCAGCAATAGCGGGACATCCTACGAGCAGTACTTC.

This clone has more than one count but fewer than ten. The chain has TRBV28 and TRBJ2-1, with 15 bases fitting TRBD2. Per the germline V gene, CDR1 is MDHEN and CDR2 is SYDVKM. V was pared by 4 bases and J by 5 bases, with 3 bases of the junction left unmatched. The CDR3 loop spans 16 amino acids. CDR3 sequence: CASSSRTSGRDNEQFF. For the CDR3, the DNA is TGTGCCAGCAGTTCCCGGACTAGCGGGAGGGACAATGAGCAGTTCTTC. The variable domain in full, completed from reference TRBV28 and TRBJ2-1, reads DVKVTQSSRYLVKRTGEKVFLECVQDMDHENMFWYRQDPGLGLRLIYFSYDVKMKEKGDIPEGYSVSREKKERFSLILESASTNQTSMYLCASSSRTSGRDNEQFFGPGTRLTVL.

This chain joins TRBV5-1 and TRBJ1-4; 8 bases line up with TRBD1. The ends lost 3 bases at V and 0 bases at J; junction bases unmatched: 10. The CDR3 loop spans 18 amino acids. Per germline, CDR1 SGHRS and CDR2 YFSETQ. CDR3 nucleotide sequence: TGCGCCAGCAGCTCTGCGGCAGGGGGCCTTGCAACTAATGAAAAACTGTTTTTT. This translates into CASSSAAGGLATNEKLFF.

The rearrangement links TRBV2 to TRBJ2-7; 8 positions agree with TRBD1. The CDR3 runs to 15 residues. The V gene end was trimmed by 5 bases and the J gene end by 6 bases; junction bases not matched to a gene: 12. Germline CDR1 reads SNHLY; CDR2 reads FYNNEI. For the CDR3, the DNA is TGTGCCAGCAGTAGAATCGGACAGGGCCAAGCCGAGCAGTACTTC. Its translation: CASSRIGQGQAEQYF.

This clone was recorded once. The rearrangement uses TRBV5-6 and TRBJ2-1; 12 bases agree with TRBD2. The CDR3 loop spans 17 amino acids. In germline, CDR1 is SGHDT, CDR2 YYEEEE. V lost 4 bases and J lost 1; bases outside the gene matches: 6. The CDR3 is CASSRGLAGFSYNEQFF. The CDR3 region has the DNA TGTGCCAGCAGCAGGGGACTAGCGGGTTTTTCCTACAATGAGCAGTTCTTC.

This chain uses TRBV9 with TRBJ2-7; 7 bases map to TRBD1. The CDR3 spans 16 residues. From germline, CDR1 is SGDLS and CDR2 YYNGEE. V was clipped by 0 bases and J by 2 bases; unmatched bases: 8. The CDR3 region is CASSVAKDRLTYEQYF. In DNA, the CDR3 is TGTGCCAGCAGCGTAGCGAAGGACAGGCTTACCTACGAGCAGTACTTC.

The rearrangement links TRBV19 to TRBJ2-5; no definite D call. Trimming left V 1 base short and J 4 bases short, with 10 bases between. The CDR3 consists of 14 residues. Germline CDR1 and CDR2: LNHDA and SQIVND (reference sequence). In DNA form, the CDR3 reads TGTGCCAGTAGTATAGGGCGACTGGCAGAGACCCAGTACTTC. It is translated as CASSIGRLAETQYF.

The chain uses TRBV6-1 and TRBJ2-5; 11 bases agree with TRBD2. Germline V gene data show CDR1 as MNHNS and CDR2 as SASEGT. The CDR3 totals 16 residues. V was clipped by 2 bases and J by 2 bases; unmatched bases: 4. The CDR3 coding sequence is TGTGCCAGCAGTGAAAAACTAGCGGGAGTGCAAGAGACCCAGTACTTC. Encoded protein: CASSEKLAGVQETQYF.

The chain employs TRBV19 and TRBJ1-1; no clear D gene. The ends were cut back, 2 bases at V and 5 bases at J, with 18 bases in the middle. Per the germline V gene, CDR1 is LNHDA and CDR2 is SQIVND (reference sequence). The CDR3 covers 16 residues. CDR3 region: CASSIPPGLPGTEAFF. Written as DNA, the CDR3 is TGTGCCAGTAGTATACCCCCGGGCCTGCCGGGAACTGAAGCTTTCTTT.

The chain couples TRBV19 to TRBJ2-1; possibly TRBD1 for D (5 bases). The germline CDR1 and CDR2 sequences are LNHDA and SQIVND (reference sequence). The V gene lost 7 bases and the J gene lost 1 base, with 17 bases spanning the gap. CDR3 length: 16 amino acids. CDR3 sequence (DNA): TGTGCCAGTACTCTAACAGGTAGTGATTCCTACAATGAGCAGTTCTTC. Encoded protein: CASTLTGSDSYNEQFF. The entire variable domain, with the rest obtained from reference TRBV19 and TRBJ2-1, is as follows: DGGITQSPKYLFRKEGQNVTLSCEQNLNHDAMYWYRQDPGQGLRLIYYSQIVNDFQKGDIAEGYSVSREKKESFPLTVTSAQKNPTAFYLCASTLTGSDSYNEQFFGPGTRLTVL.

The chain couples TRBV28 to TRBJ1-5; no clear D. Looked up from germline, CDR1 is MDHEN and CDR2 is SYDVKM. The V end was cut by 6 bases, the J end by 8 bases, with 8 bases between. This CDR3 comprises 11 residues. CDR3 nucleotide sequence: TGTGCCAGCAGGTTGGGAGAGCCCCAGCATTTT. It yields the protein CASRLGEPQHF.

The genes are TRBV29-1 and TRBJ2-3, with 9 bases identical to TRBD1. CDR1 and CDR2 from the germline V gene are SQVTM and ANQGSEA. Trimming removed 4 bases from V and 5 bases from J; junction bases left unmatched: 7. The CDR3 has 14 residues. DNA of the CDR3: TGCAGCGTTGCGGGACAGGGTGCGGGAGATACGCAGTATTTT. It specifies CSVAGQGAGDTQYF.

The gene calls are TRBV10-3 and TRBJ2-5; the D gene is possibly TRBD1 (5 bases). Trimming removed 0 bases at V and 7 bases at J, with 18 bases between. Germline loops: CDR1 ENHRY, CDR2 SYGVKD. CDR3 length: 16 residues. For the CDR3, the DNA is TGTGCCATCAGTGAGTCAGGGCAGGGCTCCTTCGGGACCCAGTACTTC. It encodes CAISESGQGSFGTQYF.

V gene TRBV5-1 combines with J gene TRBJ2-5, with D perhaps matching TRBD2 (6 bases). The V gene lost 0 bases and the J gene lost 4 bases, with 13 bases spanning the gap. The length of the CDR3 is 15 residues. Germline loops: CDR1 SGHRS, CDR2 YFSETQ. CDR3 in amino acids: CASSLGGGTGETQYF. CDR3 DNA sequence: TGCGCCAGCAGCTTGGGCGGAGGGACGGGAGAGACCCAGTACTTC. Together with reference TRBV5-1 and TRBJ2-5, the CDR3 gives the full variable domain: KAGVTQTPRYLIKTRGQQVTLSCSPISGHRSVSWYQQTPGQGLQFLFEYFSETQRNKGNFPGRFSGRQFSNSRSEMNVSTLELGDSALYLCASSLGGGTGETQYFGPGTRLLVL.

This chain uses TRBV2 with TRBJ2-5; possibly TRBD1 for D (5 bases). Looked up from germline, CDR1 is SNHLY and CDR2 is FYNNEI. The V end was cut by 6 bases, the J end by 5 bases, with 10 bases between. The CDR3 contains 12 residues. The CDR3 DNA reads as TGTGCCAGCAGGGGGCCGGTCGAGACCCAGTACTTC. It encodes CASRGPVETQYF.

This chain uses TRBV4-1 with TRBJ2-7; a possible D gene is TRBD1 (6 bases). Germline lookup yields CDR1 MGHRA and CDR2 YSYEKL. V lost 5 bases to trimming and J lost 1 base, with 15 bases between them. The CDR3 consists of 15 residues. CDR3 coding DNA: TGCGCCAGCAGCACCGGTTTGGACAGTTCCTACGAGCAGTACTTC. Encoded protein: CASSTGLDSSYEQYF.